This T cell receptor (beta chain) was profiled in a study of technical replicates of blood from several donors. Only in-frame clones appear in the TCRdb table, and some are missing; sequencing was by immunoSEQ multiplex PCR. Of under 95,000 clones in the sample, nearly 98% were seen once. Unmatched junction bases numbered 6, after V lost 4 bases and J lost 3 bases. The CDR3 is 14 residues long. Germline CDR1 SGHTA, CDR2 FQGNSA. Sequenced sample: T cells isolated from PBMCs. This receptor was identified in a human donor in good health. The chain is built from TRBV7-2 and TRBJ2-7, with 7 bases identical to TRBD1. The CDR3 DNA is TGTGCCAGCAGCTCCAGGGGGACGGTCTACGAGCAGTACTTC. This gives the protein CASSSRGTVYEQYF.